This T cell receptor beta chain stems from a study of blood T cell repertoires in COVID-19. Profiled with immunoSEQ multiplex PCR; TCRdb holds only in-frame clones, not every one. Here the sample spans about 400,000 clones, about 90% being singletons. This CDR3 is 15 amino acids long. Germline loops: CDR1 KGHSH, CDR2 LQKENI. V trimming: 6 bases; J trimming: 9 bases; junction bases outside the gene matches: 11. Sequences were obtained from peripheral blood. The TCR was taken from a man aged 40-49 years with acute or convalescent COVID-19. The rearrangement links TRBV18 to TRBJ2-2; 9 bases are shared with TRBD1. This CDR3 reads CASSTKDRGSRELFF. The CDR3 nucleotides are TGTGCCAGCTCTACCAAGGACAGGGGATCCAGGGAGCTGTTTTTT.